A single sample is the source of the 32 T cell receptor beta chains below, sequenced in a study of cytomegalovirus exposure and HLA in healthy donors. Primers: 60 Vbeta forward and 13 Jbeta reverse. Assay: immunoSEQ multiplex PCR; the TCRdb copy retains only in-frame clones and omits some. The sample holds around 130,000 clones; 70% to 80% are singletons and the top ten take about 2.4%. Sequences were obtained from PBMCs. These TCRs come from a woman aged 55-70 years in good health and CMV-seropositive.

There are a few counts of this clone. The J gene is TRBJ2-1, the V gene TRBV5-8; tentatively, D is TRBD1 (7 bases). The CDR3 runs 13 residues. Germline V gives CDR1 SGHTS, CDR2 YDEGEE. Between the trimmed V and J ends, which lost 5 bases and 7 bases, there was a span of 13 bases. In DNA, the CDR3 is TGTGCCAGCAGTCCATCAGGGGGGAATGAGCAGTTCTTC. This sequence encodes CASSPSGGNEQFF.

The V call is TRBV2, the J call TRBJ2-7; 8 bases fit TRBD1. The V gene's germline CDR1 is SNHLY and CDR2 FYNNEI. The CDR3 is made up of 14 amino acids. The V gene end was trimmed by 2 bases and the J gene end by 5 bases; junction bases not matched to a gene: 5. The CDR3 sequence: CASSETVRGHEQYF. The CDR3 bases are TGTGCCAGCAGTGAAACCGTCAGGGGGCACGAGCAGTACTTC.

This clone has a handful of counts. The V call is TRBV9, the J call TRBJ1-1, with D perhaps matching TRBD1 (6 bases). The CDR3 consists of 14 residues. Trimming cost V 4 bases and J 4 bases, with 14 bases left between them. Germline CDR1 reads SGDLS; CDR2 reads YYNGEE. CDR3 region: CASSSSQGLTEAFF. As DNA, the CDR3 is TGTGCCAGCAGCTCAAGTCAGGGGCTCACTGAAGCTTTCTTT.

The V call is TRBV15, the J call TRBJ1-2; 7 bases match TRBD1. Germline CDR1 reads LNHNV; CDR2 reads YYDKDF (reference sequence). The CDR3 runs to 15 residues. Trimming at V came to 0 bases and at J to 4 bases, leaving 5 bases not matched to a gene. DNA of the CDR3: TGTGCCACCAGCAGAGAACTTCGGGACAGCTATGGCTACACCTTC. It encodes CATSRELRDSYGYTF.

The rearrangement links TRBV4-1 to TRBJ1-3, with 7 bases identical to TRBD1. Losses at the gene ends were 1 base for V and 0 bases for J; bases not matched to a gene: 9. Germline lookup yields CDR1 MGHRA and CDR2 YSYEKL. CDR3 length: 18 residues. Here the CDR3 reads CASSQGAQTGSSGNTIYF. CDR3 bases: TGCGCCAGCAGCCAAGGAGCCCAGACAGGGTCCTCTGGAAACACCATATATTTT.

This CDR3 reads CASSLAQGKNEQFF. CDR3 nucleotide sequence: TGTGCCAGCAGCTTAGCACAGGGGAAGAATGAGCAGTTCTTC. The chain joins TRBV5-4 to TRBJ2-1, with 7 bases matching TRBD1. J was trimmed by 7 bases and V by 2 bases; bases with no gene match: 6. There are 14 residues in the CDR3. Germline values: CDR1 SGHNT, CDR2 YYREEE (reference sequence).

Points on this clone: This sample also contains other DNA sequences that code for the same CDR3. The rearrangement links TRBV5-1 to TRBJ2-3; possible D gene TRBD2, 5 bases. The CDR3 sequence is 14 residues long. V was clipped by 4 bases and J by 4 bases, with 13 bases between them. Germline CDR1 reads SGHRS; CDR2 reads YFSETQ. The CDR3 loop is CASSPRLEADTQYF. The CDR3 DNA sequence: TGCGCCAGCAGCCCCCGACTGGAGGCAGATACGCAGTATTTT.

The chain has TRBV5-1 and TRBJ2-7; D is perhaps TRBD2 (7 bases). This CDR3 has 12 residues. V lost 7 bases to trimming and J lost 2 bases, with 10 bases between them. Germline V gene lookup returns CDR1 SGHRS and CDR2 YFSETQ. CDR3 sequence (DNA): TGCGCCAGCCGGGGGGCGGCCTACGAGCAGTACTTC. Translating gives CASRGAAYEQYF.

The V and J genes are TRBV9 and TRBJ1-3; D uncertain. CDR1 is SGDLS, CDR2 YYNGEE, per germline. The CDR3 spans 14 residues. V lost 0 bases and J 4 bases, leaving 8 bases between the germline ends. CDR3 in DNA: TGTGCCAGCAGCGTAGCGCAGTCGGGAAACACCATATATTTT. Translation gives CASSVAQSGNTIYF.

V usage is TRBV4-1 and J usage is TRBJ2-1; 7 positions agree with TRBD2. Trimming cost V 0 bases and J 7 bases; bases outside gene matches: 6. In germline, CDR1 is MGHRA, CDR2 YSYEKL. The CDR3 contains 15 residues. The CDR3 DNA follows: TGCGCCAGCAGCCAAGATGACCTAGCGGTAAATGAGCAGTTCTTC. Its translation: CASSQDDLAVNEQFF.

J is TRBJ1-1 and V is TRBV18; 7 bases are shared with TRBD1. This CDR3 has 15 amino acids. V dropped 2 bases and J dropped 3; count of bases not matched to a gene: 6. Germline V gene sequence: CDR1 KGHSH, CDR2 LQKENI. CDR3 residues: CASSPLQGPDTEAFF. Written as DNA, the CDR3 is TGTGCCAGCTCACCATTACAGGGGCCCGACACTGAAGCTTTCTTT.

This chain links TRBV11-2 with TRBJ1-5, with D tentatively TRBD1 (5 bases). V lost 3 bases and J lost 7, with 10 bases in between. Germline CDR1 is SGHAT and CDR2 is FQNNGV. The CDR3 contains 13 residues. In DNA form, the CDR3 reads TGTGCCAGCAGCTTTAGCGGGGGGCAGCCCCAGCATTTT. Translation gives CASSFSGGQPQHF.

The chain couples TRBV7-9 to TRBJ1-5, with D uncertain. Looked up from germline, CDR1 is SEHNR and CDR2 is FQNEAQ (reference sequence). The germline V and J ends were trimmed by 2 bases and 5 bases, with 10 bases remaining between them. CDR3 length: 14 residues. The DNA for the CDR3 is TGTGCCAGCAGCTTATCGGGCGGGGATCAGCCCCAGCATTTT. It specifies CASSLSGGDQPQHF.

V is TRBV19 and J is TRBJ2-5; 8 bases line up with TRBD1. The J call may be faulty, since TRBJ2-7 better matches the DNA end. Germline lookup yields CDR1 LNHDA and CDR2 SQIVND (reference sequence). This CDR3 is built from 14 residues. The CDR3 DNA is TGTGCCAGTAGTATCGGACAGGGCGGGTACGAGCAGTACTTC. This gives the protein CASSIGQGGYEQYF.

The chain is built from TRBV5-4 and TRBJ2-7; 7 bases are a match to TRBD2. From germline, CDR1 is SGHNT and CDR2 YYREEE (reference sequence). The CDR3 spans 15 residues. V shed 0 bases and J 2 bases; nucleotides not matched to a gene: 5. DNA for the CDR3: TGTGCCAGCAGCTTGGCGCCTAGCGGAACCTACGAGCAGTACTTC. Translated, it gives CASSLAPSGTYEQYF.

Here the CDR3 DNA reads TGTGCCAGCATGAGGGGGCGCGACTATGGCTACACCTTC. This encodes CASMRGRDYGYTF. V and J are TRBV25-1 and TRBJ1-2, with TRBD1 matching over 7 bases. Germline V CDR1 and CDR2: MGHDK, SYGVNS. This CDR3 contains 13 residues. Germline trimming cut 7 bases from V and 3 bases from J; bases unmatched to any gene: 5.

This clone is a singleton in its sample. The rearrangement joins TRBV19 to TRBJ2-1, with D possibly being TRBD2 (7 bases). The CDR3 has 15 residues. Germline CDR1 and CDR2: LNHDA and SQIVND (reference sequence). V was cut by 7 bases and J by 4 bases, with 17 bases left in between. The CDR3, as DNA: TGTGCCAGTACAGTGGGGGGGCAAAGGTACAATGAGCAGTTCTTC. It is translated as CASTVGGQRYNEQFF.

This rearrangement joins TRBV5-4 to TRBJ2-7; 9 nucleotides match TRBD2. Germline lookup yields CDR1 SGHNT and CDR2 YYREEE (reference sequence). This CDR3 spans 17 amino acids. V shed 2 bases, J shed 0 bases, and the junction held 9 bases outside the gene matches. The CDR3 loop is CASSLGGSGGLSYEQYF. DNA for the CDR3: TGTGCCAGCAGCTTAGGAGGTAGCGGGGGCCTCTCCTACGAGCAGTACTTC.

J is TRBJ2-5 and V is TRBV6-8, with D possibly TRBD2 on 7 matching bases. The CDR3 extends over 15 amino acids. In germline, CDR1 is MNHGY, CDR2 SAAAGT. Deletions cut 2 bases from V and 5 bases from J, with 15 bases between. CDR3: CASSYAAGAAETQYF. CDR3 sequence (DNA): TGTGCCAGCAGTTACGCGGCGGGGGCTGCGGAGACCCAGTACTTC.

Only a few counts were recorded for this clone. The gene calls are TRBV18 and TRBJ1-1; 8 nucleotides line up with TRBD1. Germline V gives CDR1 KGHSH, CDR2 LQKENI. Trimming removed 4 bases from V and 4 bases from J; junction bases left unmatched: 5. CDR3 length: 14 amino acids. CDR3 DNA sequence: TGTGCCAGCTCACGCCGACAGGGGAGCACTGAAGCTTTCTTT. Protein sequence: CASSRRQGSTEAFF.

This clone occurred many times. CDR3 in DNA: TGTGCCAGTAGTCCCGGGGGAGTCTACGAGCAGTACTTC. It is translated as CASSPGGVYEQYF. This chain joins TRBV19 and TRBJ2-7, with D tentatively TRBD2 (6 bases). Trimming removed 5 bases from V and 3 bases from J, with 11 bases in between. The CDR3 covers 13 residues. Germline V gives CDR1 LNHDA, CDR2 SQIVND (reference sequence). Supplemented by reference TRBV19 and TRBJ2-7, the full variable domain reads DGGITQSPKYLFRKEGQNVTLSCEQNLNHDAMYWYRQDPGQGLRLIYYSQIVNDFQKGDIAEGYSVSREKKESFPLTVTSAQKNPTAFYLCASSPGGVYEQYFGPGTRLTVT.

Points on this clone: Different DNA sequences within this sample yield the same CDR3. V usage is TRBV6-6 and J usage is TRBJ1-2, with TRBD1 matching over 10 bases. Unmatched junction bases numbered 4, after V lost 6 bases and J lost 6 bases. The germline V gene encodes CDR1 MNHNY and CDR2 SVGAGI (reference sequence). The CDR3 runs to 13 residues. CDR3 bases: TGTGCCAGCAGCTGGGGACAGGGGAATGGCTACACCTTC. It yields the protein CASSWGQGNGYTF.

The CDR3 region is CASIPTATISSYNSPLHF. The CDR3, as DNA: TGTGCCAGCATTCCGACAGCGACGATAAGCTCCTATAATTCACCCCTCCACTTT. V usage is TRBV2 and J usage is TRBJ1-6, with D perhaps TRBD1 (5 bases). Germline V gene lookup returns CDR1 SNHLY and CDR2 FYNNEI. V was trimmed by 7 bases and J by 0 bases, leaving 19 bases between them. The CDR3 is made up of 18 amino acids.

The CDR3 bases are TGCGCCAGCACGAGGGACAGGGGGCGAGGAGGAAACACTGAAGCTTTCTTT. It encodes CASTRDRGRGGNTEAFF. The chain combines TRBV10-2 with TRBJ1-1; 12 nucleotides match TRBD1. The V gene end was trimmed by 7 bases and the J gene end by 2 bases; junction bases not matched to a gene: 11. Germline V gene data show CDR1 as WSHSY and CDR2 as SAAADI. This CDR3 is 17 amino acids long.

The chain has TRBV18 and TRBJ2-3; D might be TRBD2 (5 bases). The germline V gene encodes CDR1 KGHSH and CDR2 LQKENI. This CDR3 has 15 residues. Trimming removed 6 bases at V and 1 base at J, with 14 bases between. This CDR3 is CASSLYSERTDTQYF. CDR3 bases: TGTGCCAGCTCCTTATATAGCGAACGCACAGATACGCAGTATTTT.

The chain couples TRBV9 to TRBJ1-6, with a possible D match to TRBD1 (6 bases). This CDR3 comprises 15 residues. Trimming stripped 4 bases from V and 10 bases from J, with 18 bases between. Germline assignment: CDR1 SGDLS and CDR2 YYNGEE. The CDR3 spells CASSSGGGAGSPLHF. The CDR3 nucleotides read TGTGCCAGCAGCTCCGGAGGGGGGGCAGGATCACCCCTCCACTTT. Full variable domain (missing parts from reference TRBV9 and TRBJ1-6): DSGVTQTPKHLITATGQRVTLRCSPRSGDLSVYWYQQSLDQGLQFLIQYYNGEERAKGNILERFSAQQFPDLHSELNLSSLELGDSALYFCASSSGGGAGSPLHFGNGTRLTVT.

This clone was counted a single time. The chain recombines TRBV7-3 with TRBJ1-2; D is perhaps TRBD1 (6 bases). The V gene's germline CDR1 is SGHTA and CDR2 FQGTGA. V shed 0 bases and J shed 6 bases, with 11 bases lying between them. This CDR3 has 14 residues. The CDR3 reads CASSLTGGGDGYTF. CDR3 DNA sequence: TGTGCCAGCAGCTTAACGGGCGGGGGCGATGGCTACACCTTC.

Notes on this clone: At the DNA level, this CDR3 is encoded by other sequences in the same sample as well. The J gene is TRBJ2-7, the V gene TRBV5-1; D is perhaps TRBD2 (5 bases). There are 12 residues in the CDR3. Between the trimmed V and J ends, which lost 3 bases and 5 bases, there was a span of 9 bases. Germline CDR1 SGHRS, CDR2 YFSETQ. The CDR3 loop reads CASSSTGNEQYF. CDR3 in DNA: TGCGCCAGCAGCTCCACGGGGAACGAGCAGTACTTC.

This sequence joins TRBV27 and TRBJ1-6; 7 nucleotides match TRBD1. The germline gives CDR1 MNHEY, CDR2 SMNVEV (reference sequence). The CDR3 extends over 15 amino acids. The V gene end was trimmed by 5 bases and the J gene end by 10 bases; junction bases not matched to a gene: 11. CDR3 sequence reads: CASSTQTGRNSPLHF. The CDR3, as DNA: TGTGCCAGCAGTACTCAGACAGGGAGGAACTCACCCCTCCACTTT.

This clone was recorded a few times. The genes are TRBV6-6 and TRBJ1-3; TRBD1 matches at 7 bases. The CDR3 covers 15 residues. Per germline, CDR1 MNHNY and CDR2 SVGAGI (reference sequence). The V segment lost 2 bases and the J segment 4 bases; nucleotides outside the gene matches: 5. CDR3 DNA: TGTGCCAGCAGTTACCCGACAGGGTCAGGAAACACCATATATTTT. Protein sequence: CASSYPTGSGNTIYF.

In DNA form, the CDR3 reads TGCGCCAGCAGCGGGGGAGGGAGGGTGTACGGCTACACCTTC. It translates to CASSGGGRVYGYTF. The chain is built from TRBV5-1 and TRBJ1-2, with D perhaps matching TRBD1 (5 bases). Per germline, CDR1 SGHRS and CDR2 YFSETQ. V gave up 4 bases and J gave up 8 bases, with 18 bases separating them. The CDR3 sequence is 14 residues long.

This clone came up once. The chain combines TRBV9 with TRBJ2-1; 11 nucleotides line up with TRBD2. The V gene's germline CDR1 is SGDLS and CDR2 YYNGEE. V was pared by 1 base and J by 1 base, with 7 bases of the junction left unmatched. The CDR3 is 18 amino acids. In DNA, the CDR3 is TGTGCCAGCAGCGTAACCTCCGGGACTAGCGGATCCTACAATGAGCAGTTCTTC. It encodes CASSVTSGTSGSYNEQFF.